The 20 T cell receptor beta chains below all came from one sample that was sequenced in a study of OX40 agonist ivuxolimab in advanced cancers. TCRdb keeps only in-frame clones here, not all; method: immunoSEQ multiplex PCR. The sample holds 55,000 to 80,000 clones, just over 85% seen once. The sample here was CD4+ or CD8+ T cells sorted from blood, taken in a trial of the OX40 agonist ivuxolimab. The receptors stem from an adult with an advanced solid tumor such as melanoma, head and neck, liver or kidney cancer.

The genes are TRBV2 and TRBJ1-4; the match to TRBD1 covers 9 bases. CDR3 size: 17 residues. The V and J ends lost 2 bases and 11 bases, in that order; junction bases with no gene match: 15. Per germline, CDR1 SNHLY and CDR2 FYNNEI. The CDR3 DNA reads TGTGCCAGCAGTGAATTATTCGGGGGACAGGGTATTGGGAAACTGTTTTTT. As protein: CASSELFGGQGIGKLFF.

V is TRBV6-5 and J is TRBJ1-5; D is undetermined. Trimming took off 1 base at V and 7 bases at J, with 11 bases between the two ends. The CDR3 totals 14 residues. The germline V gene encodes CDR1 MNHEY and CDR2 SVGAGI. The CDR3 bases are TGTGCCAGCAGTTACTGGCCGATCCGGCAGCCCCAGCATTTT. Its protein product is CASSYWPIRQPQHF.

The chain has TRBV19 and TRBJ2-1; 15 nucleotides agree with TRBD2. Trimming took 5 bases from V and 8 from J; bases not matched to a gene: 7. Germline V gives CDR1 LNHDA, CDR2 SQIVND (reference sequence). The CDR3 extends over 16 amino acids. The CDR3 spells CASSPHRTSGGDEQFF. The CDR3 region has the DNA TGTGCCAGTAGTCCTCACCGGACTAGCGGGGGGGATGAGCAGTTCTTC.

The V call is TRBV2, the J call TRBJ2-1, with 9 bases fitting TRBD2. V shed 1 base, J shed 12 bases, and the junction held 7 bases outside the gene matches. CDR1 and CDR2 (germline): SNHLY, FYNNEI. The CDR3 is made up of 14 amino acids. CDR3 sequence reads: CASSEGLAGRVQFF. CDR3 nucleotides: TGTGCCAGCAGTGAAGGGCTAGCGGGGAGAGTGCAGTTCTTC.

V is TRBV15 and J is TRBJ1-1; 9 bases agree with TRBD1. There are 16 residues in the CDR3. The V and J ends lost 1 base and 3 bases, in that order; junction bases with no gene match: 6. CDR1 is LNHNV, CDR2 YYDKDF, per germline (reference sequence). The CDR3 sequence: CATSRGLQGAHTEAFF. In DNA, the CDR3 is TGTGCCACCAGCAGAGGATTACAGGGGGCTCACACTGAAGCTTTCTTT.

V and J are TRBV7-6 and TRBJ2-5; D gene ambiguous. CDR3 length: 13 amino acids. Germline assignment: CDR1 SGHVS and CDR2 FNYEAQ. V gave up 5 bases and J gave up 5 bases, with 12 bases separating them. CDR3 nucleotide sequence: TGTGCCAGCAGCCAAGGGTCGACGGAGACCCAGTACTTC. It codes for CASSQGSTETQYF.

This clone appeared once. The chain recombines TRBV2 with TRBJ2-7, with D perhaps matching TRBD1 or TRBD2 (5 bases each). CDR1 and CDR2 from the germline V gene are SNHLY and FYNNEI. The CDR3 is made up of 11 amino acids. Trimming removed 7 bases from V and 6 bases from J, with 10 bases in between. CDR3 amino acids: CASMTEGEQYF. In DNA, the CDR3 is TGTGCCAGCATGACAGAGGGCGAGCAGTACTTC.

CDR3 sequence reads: CASTPRDRVRCGYTF. The CDR3 region has the DNA TGTGCCAGCACCCCCCGGGACAGGGTTCGTTGTGGCTACACCTTC. The chain employs TRBV21-1 and TRBJ1-2; the table gives TRBD1 as D, unverified against the DNA. TRBV21-1 corresponds to a pseudogene. The CDR3 contains 15 residues.

The CDR3 spells CASAGLSYEQYF. The CDR3 coding sequence is TGTGCCAGCGCGGGGCTTTCCTACGAGCAGTACTTC. The chain links TRBV6-5 to TRBJ2-7; possible D gene TRBD2, 6 bases. The CDR3 runs to 12 residues. Deletions cut 8 bases from V and 1 base from J, with 9 bases between. Germline values: CDR1 MNHEY, CDR2 SVGAGI.

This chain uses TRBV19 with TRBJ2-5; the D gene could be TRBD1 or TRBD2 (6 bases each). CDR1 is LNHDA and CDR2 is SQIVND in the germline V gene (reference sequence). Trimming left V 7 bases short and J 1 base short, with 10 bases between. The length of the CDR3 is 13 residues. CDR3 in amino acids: CASKRGVQETQYF. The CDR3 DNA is TGTGCCAGTAAGAGGGGGGTCCAAGAGACCCAGTACTTC.

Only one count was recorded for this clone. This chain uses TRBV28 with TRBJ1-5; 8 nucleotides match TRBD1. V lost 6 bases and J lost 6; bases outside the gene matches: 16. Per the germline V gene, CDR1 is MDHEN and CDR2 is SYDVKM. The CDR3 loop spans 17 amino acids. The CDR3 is CASSSTRGQGRSQPQHF. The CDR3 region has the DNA TGTGCCAGCAGCTCTACGAGAGGACAGGGCCGCAGTCAGCCCCAGCATTTT.

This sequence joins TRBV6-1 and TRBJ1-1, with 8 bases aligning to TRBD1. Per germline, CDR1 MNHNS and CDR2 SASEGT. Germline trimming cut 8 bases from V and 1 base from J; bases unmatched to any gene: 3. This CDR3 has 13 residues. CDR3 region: CASARGRNTEAFF. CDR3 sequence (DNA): TGTGCCAGCGCCAGGGGGCGGAACACTGAAGCTTTCTTT.

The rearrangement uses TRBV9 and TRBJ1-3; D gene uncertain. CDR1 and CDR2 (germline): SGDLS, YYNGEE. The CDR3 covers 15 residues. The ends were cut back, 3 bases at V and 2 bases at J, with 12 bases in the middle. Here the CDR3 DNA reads TGTGCCAGCAGCGCGAGCGCAACGACTGGAAACACCATATATTTT. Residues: CASSASATTGNTIYF.

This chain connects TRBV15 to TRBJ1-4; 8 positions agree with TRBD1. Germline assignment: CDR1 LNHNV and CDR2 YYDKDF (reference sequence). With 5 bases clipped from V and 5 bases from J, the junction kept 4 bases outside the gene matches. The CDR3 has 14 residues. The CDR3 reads CATSVTGGNEKLFF. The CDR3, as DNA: TGTGCCACCAGCGTCACAGGGGGGAATGAAAAACTGTTTTTT. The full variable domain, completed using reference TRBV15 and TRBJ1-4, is DAMVIQNPRYQVTQFGKPVTLSCSQTLNHNVMYWYQQKSSQAPKLLFHYYDKDFNNEADTPDNFQSRRPNTSFCFLDIRSPGLGDTAMYLCATSVTGGNEKLFFGSGTQLSVL.

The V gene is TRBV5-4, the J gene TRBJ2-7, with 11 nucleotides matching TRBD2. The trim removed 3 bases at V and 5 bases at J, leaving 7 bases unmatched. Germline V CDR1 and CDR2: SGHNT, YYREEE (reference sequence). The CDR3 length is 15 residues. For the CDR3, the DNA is TGTGCCAGCAGCTCCAGACTAGCGGGGTCAAACGAGCAGTACTTC. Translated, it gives CASSSRLAGSNEQYF.

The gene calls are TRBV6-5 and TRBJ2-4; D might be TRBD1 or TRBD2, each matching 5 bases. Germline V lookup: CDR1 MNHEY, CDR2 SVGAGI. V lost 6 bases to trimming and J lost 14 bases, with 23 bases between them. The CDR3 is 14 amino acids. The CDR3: CASSKTSGSPTKYF. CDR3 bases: TGTGCCAGCAGCAAAACCTCAGGGAGTCCCACGAAGTACTTC.

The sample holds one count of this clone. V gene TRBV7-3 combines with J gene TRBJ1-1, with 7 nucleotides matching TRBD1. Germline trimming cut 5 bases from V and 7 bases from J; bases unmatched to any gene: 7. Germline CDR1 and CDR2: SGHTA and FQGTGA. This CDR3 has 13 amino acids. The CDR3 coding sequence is TGTGCCAGCAGCCCCTCGGACAGGTTTGAAGCTTTCTTT. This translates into CASSPSDRFEAFF.

The CDR3 here is CASSLDPGLDTGELFF. In nucleotides, the CDR3 is TGCGCCAGCAGCTTGGACCCGGGGCTGGACACCGGGGAGCTGTTTTTT. The chain links TRBV5-1 to TRBJ2-2; tentatively, D is TRBD1 or TRBD2 (5 bases each). The CDR3 consists of 16 residues. V gave up 0 bases and J gave up 3 bases, with 12 bases separating them. Germline V gene data show CDR1 as SGHRS and CDR2 as YFSETQ.

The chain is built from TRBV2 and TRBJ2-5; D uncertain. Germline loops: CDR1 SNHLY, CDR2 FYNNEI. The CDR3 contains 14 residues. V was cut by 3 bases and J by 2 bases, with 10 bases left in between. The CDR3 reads CASSEELPQETQYF. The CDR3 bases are TGTGCCAGCAGTGAGGAATTACCTCAAGAGACCCAGTACTTC. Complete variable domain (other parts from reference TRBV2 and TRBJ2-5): EPEVTQTPSHQVTQMGQEVILRCVPISNHLYFYWYRQILGQKVEFLVSFYNNEISEKSEIFDDQFSVERPDGSNFTLKIRSTKLEDSAMYFCASSEELPQETQYFGPGTRLLVL.

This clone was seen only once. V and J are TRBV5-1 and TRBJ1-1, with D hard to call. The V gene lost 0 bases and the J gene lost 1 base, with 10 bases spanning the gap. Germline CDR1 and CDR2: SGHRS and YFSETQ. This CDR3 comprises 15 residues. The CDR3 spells CASSLDGQKNTEAFF. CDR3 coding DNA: TGCGCCAGCAGCTTGGACGGCCAGAAGAACACTGAAGCTTTCTTT. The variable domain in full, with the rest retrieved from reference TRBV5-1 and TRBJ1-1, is KAGVTQTPRYLIKTRGQQVTLSCSPISGHRSVSWYQQTPGQGLQFLFEYFSETQRNKGNFPGRFSGRQFSNSRSEMNVSTLELGDSALYLCASSLDGQKNTEAFFGQGTRLTVV.